The rows below give T cell receptor beta chains drawn from one sample of a study of blood T cell repertoires in COVID-19. TCRdb keeps only in-frame clones here, not all; method: immunoSEQ multiplex PCR. The table includes 100,000 to 150,000 clones, approximately 83% detected once. The specimen sequenced was peripheral blood. Source of these receptors: a woman in her forties or fifties with acute or convalescent COVID-19. Each CDR3 is given with its conserved first and last residue. A D gene is named only where the DNA matches it firmly. Only some rows state a clone size, as once, few, many or a class for expanded clones.

size: -
J: TRBJ2-4
V: TRBV7-3
D: -
DNA: TGTGCCAGCAGCCCCGGACGGGGAGCCAAAAACATTCAGTACTTC
CDR3: CASSPGRGAKNIQYF

size: -
J: TRBJ2-6
V: TRBV11-2
D: TRBD2
DNA: TGTGCCAGCAGCCCCTCGGGCAGCGGGGGGTCTGGGGCCAACGTCCTGACTTTC
CDR3: CASSPSGSGGSGANVLTF

size: -
J: TRBJ2-1
V: TRBV5-6
D: -
DNA: TGTGCCAGCAGCTTGGGGGACTTCTCCTACAATGAGCAGTTCTTC
CDR3: CASSLGDFSYNEQFF

size: -
J: TRBJ2-1
V: TRBV19
D: TRBD1
DNA: TGTGCCAGTAGTACTACAGGGGGCGCGGGGAATGAGCAGTTCTTC
CDR3: CASSTTGGAGNEQFF

size: -
J: TRBJ2-1
V: TRBV9
D: TRBD2
DNA: TGTGCCAGCAGTCTAGCGGCTAGCGGGGTGAGCTCCTACAATGAGCAGTTCTTC
CDR3: CASSLAASGVSSYNEQFF

size: -
J: TRBJ2-7
V: TRBV2
D: -
DNA: TGTGCCAGCAGCCAAAAATGGGACTCCGAGCAGTACTTC
CDR3: CASSQKWDSEQYF

size: -
J: TRBJ1-5
V: TRBV7-8
D: TRBD1
DNA: TGTGCCAGCAGCTTAGAACAGGGGGCTCCCAATCAGCCCCAGCATTTT
CDR3: CASSLEQGAPNQPQHF

size: -
J: TRBJ2-1
V: TRBV30
D: -
DNA: TGTGCCTGGAGTGCGCCCCGACGGGGAGGATCCTACAATGAGCAGTTCTTC
CDR3: CAWSAPRRGGSYNEQFF

size: -
J: TRBJ2-3
V: TRBV28
D: -
DNA: TGTGCCAGCAGCGAAACCAACGGACAGCCAAGCACAGATACGCAGTATTTT
CDR3: CASSETNGQPSTDTQYF

size: -
J: TRBJ1-1
V: TRBV6-1
D: -
DNA: TGTGCCAGCAGGCCCGACGGAGAGAACACTGAAGCTTTCTTT
CDR3: CASRPDGENTEAFF

size: once
J: TRBJ1-4
V: TRBV5-5
D: -
DNA: TGTGCCAGCAACCAGTTCGGAGGATCTGAAAAACTGTTTTTT
CDR3: CASNQFGGSEKLFF

size: -
J: TRBJ2-4
V: TRBV21-1
D: -
DNA: TGTGCCAGCAGCAAAGAGGGACAGACTTCTCCAAAGATAAAAAACATTCAGTACTTC
CDR3: CASSKEGQTSPKIKNIQYF

size: -
J: TRBJ1-4
V: TRBV5-1
D: -
DNA: TGCGCCAGCAGCTTGGCCGGGAGGAAGGATGAAAAACTGTTTTTT
CDR3: CASSLAGRKDEKLFF

size: -
J: TRBJ1-2
V: TRBV12-3/TRBV12-4
D: -
DNA: TGTGCCAGCACCAGCCGGGGTCTATATGGCTACACCTTC
CDR3: CASTSRGLYGYTF

size: -
J: TRBJ1-1
V: TRBV6-5
D: TRBD1
DNA: TGTGCCAGCTTTCCGGGACAGGGGGTTTGGACTGAAGCTTTCTTT
CDR3: CASFPGQGVWTEAFF

size: -
J: TRBJ1-2
V: TRBV30
D: TRBD1
DNA: TGTGCCTGGGCCCAGGGGGCGCGGGGCTATGGCTACACCTTC
CDR3: CAWAQGARGYGYTF

size: -
J: TRBJ1-5
V: TRBV19
D: TRBD1
DNA: TGTGCCAGTAGTATCCCATTCAGGGGGCTGGGTAGCAATCAGCCCCAGCATTTT
CDR3: CASSIPFRGLGSNQPQHF

size: -
J: TRBJ2-7
V: TRBV6-6
D: -
DNA: TGTGCCAGCAGTTACTCCCCGGGGGTAAGCTACGAGCAGTACTTC
CDR3: CASSYSPGVSYEQYF

size: -
J: TRBJ1-5
V: TRBV2
D: -
DNA: TGTGCCAGCAGCCGCGTCCCCCAAGAAAATCAGCCCCAGCATTTT
CDR3: CASSRVPQENQPQHF

size: -
J: TRBJ2-2
V: TRBV29-1
D: TRBD1
DNA: TGCAGCGTTGAAGGACAGGGTTTGACCGGGGAGCTGTTTTTT
CDR3: CSVEGQGLTGELFF

size: once
J: TRBJ1-2
V: TRBV30
D: -
DNA: TGTGCCTGGAGCGACGGGAGTCGAGCTAACTATGGCTACACCTTC
CDR3: CAWSDGSRANYGYTF

size: -
J: TRBJ2-2
V: TRBV14
D: TRBD2
DNA: TGTGCCAGCAGCCAAGAGCGAGCGGGGGGGCCGGCCGGGGAGCTGTTTTTT
CDR3: CASSQERAGGPAGELFF

size: -
J: TRBJ1-2
V: TRBV5-1
D: -
DNA: TGCGCCAGCAAAATCCAGGGGACTAACTATGGCTACACCTTC
CDR3: CASKIQGTNYGYTF

size: -
J: TRBJ2-7
V: TRBV18
D: TRBD1
DNA: TGTGCCAGCTCACCACCGATGGGACAGGGGTCGGACGAGCAGTACTTC
CDR3: CASSPPMGQGSDEQYF

size: once
J: TRBJ1-1
V: TRBV7-3
D: TRBD1
DNA: TGTGCCAGCAGCTTAATGACAGGGGGCGTGACTGAAGCTTTCTTT
CDR3: CASSLMTGGVTEAFF

size: -
J: TRBJ1-4
V: TRBV25-1
D: TRBD1
DNA: TGTGCCAGCAGTGAATCAGGGGGAAAACTGTTTTTT
CDR3: CASSESGGKLFF

size: -
J: TRBJ2-2
V: TRBV21-1
D: -
DNA: TGTGCCAGCAGCTCCCAATGCCTCGGACTAGCGGGGGGTACGAACACCGGGGAGCTGTTTTTT
CDR3: CASSSQCLGLAGGTNTGELFF

size: -
J: TRBJ2-6
V: TRBV6-5
D: -
DNA: TGTGCCAGCAGTCTCTCTGGGGCCAACGTCCTGACTTTC
CDR3: CASSLSGANVLTF

size: -
J: TRBJ1-2
V: TRBV2
D: TRBD1
DNA: TGTGCCAGCAGGGACACAGGGGGCGGTTATGGCTACACCTTC
CDR3: CASRDTGGGYGYTF

size: few
J: TRBJ2-7
V: TRBV6-6
D: -
DNA: TGTGCCAGCACCGCAAGATCGAACAGGGACGAGCAGTACTTC
CDR3: CASTARSNRDEQYF

size: -
J: TRBJ2-4
V: TRBV2
D: -
DNA: TGTGCCAGCATCGCTCCCGGAGGGCGAGGGAACATTCAGTACTTC
CDR3: CASIAPGGRGNIQYF

size: -
J: TRBJ2-2
V: TRBV7-6
D: -
DNA: TGTGCCAGCAGCTTATTTTCCGGGGGACTCGGCACCGGGGAGCTGTTTTTT
CDR3: CASSLFSGGLGTGELFF

size: -
J: TRBJ1-4
V: TRBV2
D: -
DNA: TGTGCCAGCAGCGACGGCGGGGGACGAGGGTTTTTT
CDR3: CASSDGGGRGFF

size: few
J: TRBJ1-2
V: TRBV19
D: -
DNA: TGTGCCAGTAGTACGACCGACAGGACCTCTTTAACTTATTATGGCTACACCTTC
CDR3: CASSTTDRTSLTYYGYTF

size: -
J: TRBJ1-1
V: TRBV5-8
D: TRBD1
DNA: TGTGCCAGCAACCGACAGGGTACGAACACTGAAGCTTTCTTT
CDR3: CASNRQGTNTEAFF

size: once
J: TRBJ1-1
V: TRBV9
D: TRBD1
DNA: TGTGCCAGCAGCTCAGGCAGGGGGTACACTGAAGCTTTCTTT
CDR3: CASSSGRGYTEAFF

size: -
J: TRBJ2-1
V: TRBV5-1
D: -
DNA: TGCGCCAGCAGCTTGTCCCGGTCGAATGAGCAGTTCTTC
CDR3: CASSLSRSNEQFF

size: -
J: TRBJ1-6
V: TRBV28
D: TRBD1
DNA: TGTGCCAGCAGGACAGGGGCGTTGGATAATTCACCCCTCCACTTT
CDR3: CASRTGALDNSPLHF

size: -
J: TRBJ1-5
V: TRBV7-9
D: TRBD1
DNA: TGTGCCAGCAGGAATCAGGGGGCGCGGGTCAATCAGCCCCAGCATTTT
CDR3: CASRNQGARVNQPQHF

size: -
J: TRBJ1-5
V: TRBV28
D: -
DNA: TGTGCCAGCACCCAGCAGAGGGCTCAGCCCCAGCATTTT
CDR3: CASTQQRAQPQHF

size: -
J: TRBJ1-3
V: TRBV9
D: -
DNA: TGTGCCAGCAGCGCCCGACAGTCAAACTCTGGAAACACCATATATTTT
CDR3: CASSARQSNSGNTIYF

size: -
J: TRBJ1-2
V: TRBV30
D: -
DNA: TGTGCCTGGAGTGTACTTAGATCTTATGGCTACACCTTC
CDR3: CAWSVLRSYGYTF

size: -
J: TRBJ1-4
V: TRBV2
D: -
DNA: TGTGCCAGCACCCGGGGTCTCGGAGAAAAACTGTTTTTT
CDR3: CASTRGLGEKLFF

size: -
J: TRBJ1-2
V: TRBV28
D: TRBD1
DNA: TGTGCCAGCAGTTTAAGCAGGGGGGGCTACACCTTC
CDR3: CASSLSRGGYTF

size: -
J: TRBJ2-7
V: TRBV3-1/TRBV3-2
D: TRBD1
DNA: TGTGCCAGCAGCCAAGGTTTGGGACAGCATTTTACCTACGAGCAGTACTTC
CDR3: CASSQGLGQHFTYEQYF

size: -
J: TRBJ2-4
V: TRBV19
D: -
DNA: TGTGCCACTACGGACAATTTAGCCAAAAACATTCAGTACTTC
CDR3: CATTDNLAKNIQYF

size: -
J: TRBJ2-3
V: TRBV27
D: -
DNA: TGTGCCAGCAGCCCCGGGGGAGATACGCAGTATTTT
CDR3: CASSPGGDTQYF

size: -
J: TRBJ1-3
V: TRBV7-9
D: -
DNA: TGTGCCAGCAGCTTAGGTAGTTCATCTGGAAACACCATATATTTT
CDR3: CASSLGSSSGNTIYF